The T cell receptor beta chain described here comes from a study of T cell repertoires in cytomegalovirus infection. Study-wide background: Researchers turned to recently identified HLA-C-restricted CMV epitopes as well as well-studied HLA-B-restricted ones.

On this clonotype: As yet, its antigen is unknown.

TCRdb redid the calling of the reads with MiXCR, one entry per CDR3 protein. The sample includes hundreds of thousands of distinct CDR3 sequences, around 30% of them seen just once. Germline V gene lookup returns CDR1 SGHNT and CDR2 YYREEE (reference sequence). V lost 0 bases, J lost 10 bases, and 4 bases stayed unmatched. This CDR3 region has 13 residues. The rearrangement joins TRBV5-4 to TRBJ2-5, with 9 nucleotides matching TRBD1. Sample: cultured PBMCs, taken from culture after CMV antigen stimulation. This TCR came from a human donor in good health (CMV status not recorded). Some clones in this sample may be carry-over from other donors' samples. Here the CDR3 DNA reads TGTGCCAGCAGCTTGGAAGACAGGGGGGTCCAGTACTTC. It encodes CASSLEDRGVQYF.